The 28 T cell receptor beta chains below were found in one sample sequenced in a study of cytomegalovirus exposure and HLA in healthy donors. A multiplex PCR was run with 60 Vbeta primers and 13 Jbeta primers. Produced via immunoSEQ multiplex PCR; TCRdb's table is partial and in-frame only. This sample has about 160,000 clones, with around 77% found just once. Sample: PBMCs. The receptor set was obtained from a man aged 55 to 70 in good health and CMV-seronegative.

The table lists this clone with a few counts. This rearrangement joins TRBV9 to TRBJ1-1; D is possibly TRBD1 (6 bases). CDR3 length: 14 residues. V lost 3 bases and J lost 7, with 16 bases in between. CDR1 and CDR2 from the germline V gene are SGDLS and YYNGEE. CDR3 nucleotides: TGTGCCAGCAGCGCCTCAGGAAGGGGGATTGAAGCTTTCTTT. Protein: CASSASGRGIEAFF.

The J gene is TRBJ1-5, the V gene TRBV21-1; the table's D call of TRBD1 was not tested on the DNA. TRBV21-1 is assigned pseudogene status. The CDR3 extends over 20 amino acids. CDR3 nucleotides: TGTGCCAGCAGCAATACACCCAATCAAAACTGGACAGTTAGGAATCAGCCCCAGCATTTT. It encodes CASSNTPNQNWTVRNQPQHF.

The chain links TRBV11-2 to TRBJ2-3; 10 bases map to TRBD2. The germline gives CDR1 SGHAT, CDR2 FQNNGV. The CDR3 spans 17 residues. Trimming at V came to 5 bases and at J to 6 bases, leaving 14 bases not matched to a gene. The CDR3 sequence is CASSARSRTSGGDTQYF. In DNA form, the CDR3 reads TGTGCCAGCAGCGCCAGAAGTCGGACTAGCGGTGGGGATACGCAGTATTTT.

The CDR3, as DNA: TGTGCCAGCAGTTTCGTCTTGGGACAGGGGACCGCTGAGCAGTTCTTC. Residues: CASSFVLGQGTAEQFF. V usage is TRBV27 and J usage is TRBJ2-1; the match to TRBD1 covers 10 bases. Germline V gene data show CDR1 as MNHEY and CDR2 as SMNVEV (reference sequence). The CDR3 has 16 amino acids. V was pared by 3 bases and J by 9 bases, with 11 bases of the junction left unmatched.

V and J are TRBV7-3 and TRBJ2-1; 8 bases are shared with TRBD2. This CDR3 spans 15 amino acids. Germline loops: CDR1 SGHTA, CDR2 FQGTGA. V lost 5 bases to trimming and J lost 4 bases; unmatched junction nucleotides: 7. The chain's CDR3 is CASSPGGTSYNEQFF. CDR3 sequence (DNA): TGTGCCAGCAGCCCGGGGGGGACATCTTACAATGAGCAGTTCTTC.

This chain uses TRBV18 with TRBJ1-1, with TRBD1 as a possible D gene (5 bases). V lost 3 bases, J lost 1 base, and 15 bases lay in between. CDR1 is KGHSH, CDR2 LQKENI, per germline. The CDR3 length is 16 residues. Here the CDR3 DNA reads TGTGCCAGCTCACCCGGGGGGGTTCTGGGGAACACTGAAGCTTTCTTT. Protein sequence: CASSPGGVLGNTEAFF.

This clone has a single count. V gene TRBV16 combines with J gene TRBJ1-3; possible D gene TRBD1, 5 bases. Trimming left V 0 bases short and J 0 bases short, with 9 bases between. Germline CDR1 is KGHSY and CDR2 is FQNENV. The length of the CDR3 is 16 residues. CDR3 residues: CASSQSVTVSGNTIYF. The CDR3 DNA reads as TGTGCCAGCAGCCAATCGGTGACAGTCTCTGGAAACACCATATATTTT.

The gene calls are TRBV9 and TRBJ2-1; 14 bases align to TRBD2. The CDR3 contains 17 residues. Germline V gene sequence: CDR1 SGDLS, CDR2 YYNGEE. After removal of 3 bases from V and 9 bases from J, the junction contained 11 bases not matched to a gene. Here the CDR3 DNA reads TGTGCCAGCAGCGCCAACCCAGGGACTAGCGGGAGTGGTGAGCAGTTCTTC. The encoded protein is CASSANPGTSGSGEQFF.

The chain recombines TRBV21-1 with TRBJ2-2; the table's D call of TRBD2 was not tested on the DNA. TRBV21-1 is described as a pseudogene. The CDR3 length is 17 residues. CDR3 coding DNA: TGTGCCAGCAGCAAATTAAACCTAGCGCCGAACACCGGGGAGCTGTTTTTT. Its protein product is CASSKLNLAPNTGELFF.

The CDR3 sequence: CATSRDSGQGRYEQYF. The DNA for the CDR3 is TGTGCCACCAGCAGAGACTCCGGACAGGGACGATACGAGCAGTACTTC. The chain has TRBV15 and TRBJ2-7, with TRBD1 matching 8 bases. The CDR3 spans 16 residues. J lost 4 bases, V lost 0 bases, and 8 bases had no gene match. Germline values: CDR1 LNHNV, CDR2 YYDKDF (reference sequence).

The rearrangement joins TRBV30 to TRBJ1-1; unclear D gene. Germline-derived CDR1 and CDR2 are GTSNPN and SVGIG (reference sequence). The CDR3 contains 12 residues. V was cut by 5 bases and J by 8 bases, with 15 bases left in between. CDR3 loop: CAWCNSRSEAFF. The CDR3 DNA reads as TGTGCCTGGTGTAACTCGAGGAGCGAAGCTTTCTTT.

The rearrangement uses TRBV10-2 and TRBJ2-7; TRBD2 agrees at 9 bases. The CDR3 covers 14 residues. Germline-derived CDR1 and CDR2 are WSHSY and SAAADI. Trimming took 4 bases from V and 5 from J; bases not matched to a gene: 6. The CDR3 nucleotides read TGCGCCAGCAGTGTAGCCCCTAGCGGGAACGAGCAGTACTTC. It yields the protein CASSVAPSGNEQYF.

This clone occurred a few times. The chain recombines TRBV4-1 with TRBJ2-1; 15 nucleotides line up with TRBD2. The CDR3 totals 22 residues. Germline CDR1 MGHRA, CDR2 YSYEKL. With V trimmed by 4 bases and J by 7 bases, 23 bases remained unmatched. The CDR3 sequence is CASSRTFLGLAGGPGVRNEQFF. The CDR3 DNA sequence: TGCGCCAGCAGCCGAACCTTTCTGGGACTAGCGGGAGGCCCTGGGGTGAGAAATGAGCAGTTCTTC.

On this clone: The same CDR3 is also encoded by other DNA sequences in this sample. This chain joins TRBV6-5 and TRBJ1-5; 8 bases match TRBD1. This CDR3 spans 15 amino acids. Trimming cost V 2 bases and J 6 bases; bases outside gene matches: 6. CDR1 MNHEY and CDR2 SVGAGI come from the germline V gene. The DNA for the CDR3 is TGTGCCAGCAGTTACCGACAGGGGATTGGTCAGCCCCAGCATTTT. This sequence encodes CASSYRQGIGQPQHF.

The chain carries TRBV7-9 and TRBJ2-7; the match to TRBD1 covers 7 bases. The CDR3 runs to 12 residues. Germline V gives CDR1 SEHNR, CDR2 FQNEAQ (reference sequence). V dropped 9 bases and J dropped 0; count of bases not matched to a gene: 2. The CDR3 bases are TGTGCCAGTAGGGACAGCTCCTACGAGCAGTACTTC. Its protein product is CASRDSSYEQYF.

In its sample, this clone was seen once. The genes are TRBV10-1 and TRBJ2-5; 12 nucleotides agree with TRBD2. V lost 2 bases, J lost 2 bases, and 0 bases stayed unmatched. This CDR3 region has 15 residues. CDR1 and CDR2 from the germline V gene are WNHNN and SYGVQD (reference sequence). CDR3 region: CASSEGLAGQETQYF. DNA of the CDR3: TGCGCCAGCAGTGAGGGACTAGCGGGGCAAGAGACCCAGTACTTC.

The chain carries TRBV13 and TRBJ1-5; D might be TRBD1 (5 bases). Trimming shortened V by 4 bases and J by 1 base, and 8 bases separated the two germline ends. Germline values: CDR1 PRHDT, CDR2 FYEKMQ (reference sequence). CDR3 size: 14 residues. The CDR3 loop is CASSWTLSNQPQHF. DNA of the CDR3: TGTGCCAGCAGCTGGACATTAAGCAATCAGCCCCAGCATTTT.

This clone was recorded a few times. The chain employs TRBV5-1 and TRBJ2-7; D is uncertain. This CDR3 comprises 14 residues. Germline V lookup: CDR1 SGHRS, CDR2 YFSETQ. V was pared by 2 bases and J by 2 bases, with 11 bases between. CDR3 amino acids: CASSFLAETYEQYF. Here the CDR3 DNA reads TGCGCCAGCAGCTTTCTGGCGGAAACCTACGAGCAGTACTTC.

CDR3 sequence: CASSYQNSPLHF. The CDR3 bases are TGTGCCAGCAGCTACCAGAATTCACCCCTCCACTTT. This chain uses TRBV7-2 with TRBJ1-6, with D hard to call. The germline V and J ends were trimmed by 4 bases and 7 bases, with 5 bases remaining between them. CDR3 size: 12 residues. Germline V CDR1 and CDR2: SGHTA, FQGNSA.

The chain employs TRBV5-1 and TRBJ2-7; D possibly corresponds to TRBD1 (5 bases). Germline CDR1 reads SGHRS; CDR2 reads YFSETQ. This CDR3 has 14 residues. Trimming removed 3 bases from V and 1 base from J, with 11 bases in between. In nucleotides, the CDR3 is TGCGCCAGCAGCTCCGGAGACAGTTCCTACGAGCAGTACTTC. As protein: CASSSGDSSYEQYF.

The chain joins TRBV27 to TRBJ2-2; the match to TRBD2 covers 8 bases. Trimming at V came to 5 bases and at J to 4 bases, leaving 9 bases not matched to a gene. CDR3 size: 16 residues. Germline V gene sequence: CDR1 MNHEY, CDR2 SMNVEV (reference sequence). The CDR3 DNA reads as TGTGCCAGCAGTCCCCCCTCCGGGAGGGGCACCGGGGAGCTGTTTTTT. It yields the protein CASSPPSGRGTGELFF.

This chain joins TRBV19 and TRBJ1-1, with TRBD1 matching over 7 bases. CDR1 is LNHDA and CDR2 is SQIVND in the germline V gene (reference sequence). V was pared by 3 bases and J by 5 bases, with 3 bases of the junction left unmatched. This CDR3 comprises 13 residues. The CDR3 here is CASSMTGKTEAFF. The CDR3, as DNA: TGTGCCAGTAGTATGACAGGGAAGACTGAAGCTTTCTTT.

The CDR3 protein is CASSFQGYEQFF. The CDR3 DNA follows: TGTGCCAGCAGCTTTCAGGGGTATGAGCAGTTCTTC. The chain is built from TRBV7-9 and TRBJ2-1, with D perhaps matching TRBD1 (6 bases). Germline CDR1 SEHNR, CDR2 FQNEAQ (reference sequence). The CDR3 is made up of 12 amino acids. The germline V and J ends were trimmed by 3 bases and 8 bases, with 8 bases remaining between them.

J is TRBJ2-2 and V is TRBV5-1; 8 bases match TRBD2. The CDR3 runs 15 residues. Losses at the gene ends were 4 bases for V and 5 bases for J; bases not matched to a gene: 7. Looked up from germline, CDR1 is SGHRS and CDR2 is YFSETQ. CDR3 sequence reads: CASSHTSGGTGELFF. CDR3 nucleotide sequence: TGCGCCAGCAGCCACACTAGCGGAGGTACCGGGGAGCTGTTTTTT.

The chain recombines TRBV5-1 with TRBJ1-3; no clear D gene. Germline CDR1 SGHRS, CDR2 YFSETQ. V was cut by 0 bases and J by 0 bases, with 7 bases left in between. The length of the CDR3 is 15 residues. This CDR3 reads CASSLDVHSGNTIYF. As DNA, the CDR3 is TGCGCCAGCAGCTTGGATGTTCACTCTGGAAACACCATATATTTT.

CDR3 DNA sequence: TGTGCCAGCAGTAGGGAGAGCTCCTACGAGCAGTACTTC. Protein: CASSRESSYEQYF. The chain employs TRBV6-1 and TRBJ2-7; weak D call: TRBD2 (5 bases). V shed 5 bases and J shed 0 bases, with 8 bases lying between them. Per the germline V gene, CDR1 is MNHNS and CDR2 is SASEGT. CDR3 length: 13 residues.

This clone has just a few counts. This chain uses TRBV4-1 with TRBJ2-5; 13 positions agree with TRBD2. CDR1 is MGHRA, CDR2 YSYEKL, per germline. J was trimmed by 4 bases and V by 4 bases; bases with no gene match: 15. CDR3 length: 19 residues. The CDR3 reads CASSLRLAGGTPGLETQYF. The DNA of the CDR3 is TGCGCCAGCAGCCTCCGACTAGCGGGGGGCACCCCGGGTCTAGAGACCCAGTACTTC.

J is TRBJ2-2 and V is TRBV27; D might be TRBD1 (6 bases). This CDR3 has 16 amino acids. Germline V gene data show CDR1 as MNHEY and CDR2 as SMNVEV (reference sequence). The V end was cut by 3 bases, the J end by 0 bases, with 11 bases between. Written as DNA, the CDR3 is TGTGCCAGCAGTTTGTGGCAGGGGACGAACACCGGGGAGCTGTTTTTT. Protein product: CASSLWQGTNTGELFF.